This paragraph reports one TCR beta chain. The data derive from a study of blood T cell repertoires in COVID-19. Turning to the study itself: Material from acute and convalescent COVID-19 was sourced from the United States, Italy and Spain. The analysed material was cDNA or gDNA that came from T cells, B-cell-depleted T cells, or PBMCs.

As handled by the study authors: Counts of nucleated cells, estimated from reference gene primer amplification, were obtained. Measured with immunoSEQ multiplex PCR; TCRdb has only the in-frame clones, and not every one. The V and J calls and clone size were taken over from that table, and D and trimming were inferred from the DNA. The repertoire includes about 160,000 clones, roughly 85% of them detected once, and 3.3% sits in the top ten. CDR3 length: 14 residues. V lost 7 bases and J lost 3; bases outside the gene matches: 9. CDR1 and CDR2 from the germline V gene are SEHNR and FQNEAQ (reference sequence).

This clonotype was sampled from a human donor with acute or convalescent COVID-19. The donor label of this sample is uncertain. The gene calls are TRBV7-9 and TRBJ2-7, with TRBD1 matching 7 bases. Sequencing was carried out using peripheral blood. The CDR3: CASTLTGNRYEQYF. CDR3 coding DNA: TGTGCCAGCACCTTGACAGGGAATCGCTACGAGCAGTACTTC. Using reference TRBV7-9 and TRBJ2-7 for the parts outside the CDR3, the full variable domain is DTGVSQNPRHKITKRGQNVTFRCDPISEHNRLYWYRQTLGQGPEFLTYFQNEAQLEKSRLLSDRFSAERPKGSFSTLEIQRTEQGDSAMYLCASTLTGNRYEQYFGPGTRLTVT.